What follows are 30 T cell receptor beta chains derived from one specimen sequenced in a study of T cell clonality in common variable immunodeficiency. The data were produced by immunoSEQ multiplex PCR, yet TCRdb's version contains in-frame clones alone and is incomplete. The sample includes some 45,000 clones, none of them occurring once. Sequences were obtained from peripheral blood mononuclear cells. These receptors all stem from a person between 18 and 75 years old in good health.

This clone came up many times. Sequencing ends 3 residues short of the CDR3 end; the germline J gene provides the rest. This sequence joins TRBV3-1 (or the pseudogene TRBV3-2) and TRBJ2-2; TRBD2 matches 7 bases. The CDR3 extends over 14 amino acids. Germline values: CDR1 LGHDT, CDR2 YNNKEL (reference sequence). CDR3 bases read: TGTGCCAGCAGCCATAGGCCGGGGGGTGAAAAG. Encoded protein: CASSHRPGGEK. The whole CDR3 protein reads CASSHRPGGEKLFF.

As concerns this clone: Read sequence stops 3 residues before the CDR3 end, and the germline J gene provides the missing end. This chain connects TRBV5-5 to TRBJ1-5, with a tentative D call TRBD1 (6 bases). Trimming took off 4 bases at V and 3 bases at J, with 14 bases between the two ends. From germline, CDR1 is SGHKS and CDR2 YYEKEE (reference sequence). The CDR3 totals 15 residues. The sequenced CDR3 bases are TGTGCCAGCAGCCAGGAGGGGACACACAATCAGCCC. It specifies CASSQEGTHNQP. The entire CDR3 is CASSQEGTHNQPQHF.

The table lists this clone with many counts. The missing CDR3 end, 3 residues past where the read stops, is filled in from the germline J gene. The chain recombines TRBV5-5 with TRBJ1-4; 9 positions match TRBD1. CDR1 is SGHKS and CDR2 is YYEKEE in the germline V gene (reference sequence). The CDR3 consists of 15 residues. V dropped 7 bases and J dropped 6; count of bases not matched to a gene: 10. The covered CDR3 bases are TGTGCCAGCGCCCCACAGGGGGCAATGGATGAAAAA. It specifies CASAPQGAMDEK. The whole CDR3 sequence reads CASAPQGAMDEKLFF.

This clone was recorded many times. The read is 3 residues too short to cover the CDR3 end, so that end is filled in from the germline J gene. The rearrangement links TRBV20-1 to TRBJ1-2, with 7 positions matching TRBD1. Unmatched junction bases numbered 4, after V lost 6 bases and J lost 3 bases. The CDR3 is made up of 12 amino acids. Germline assignment: CDR1 DFQATT and CDR2 SNEGSKA (reference sequence). The chain's CDR3 is CSARGQDYGYTF. Incomplete CDR3 DNA: TGCAGTGCCCGCGGACAGGACTATGGC.

In this sample, this clone turned up many times. One junction end does not reproduce the germline sequence, and a read error may be involved. The read ends 3 residues shy of where the CDR3 ends; the end is completed using the germline J gene. The chain recombines TRBV4-2 with TRBJ2-2; D not resolved. This CDR3 has 17 residues. The germline V gene has CDR1 LGHNA and CDR2 YNFKEQ. CDR3 DNA, as far as it was read: TGCGCCAGCAGTTGGATACAGCTCGTATTGAACACCGGGGAG. Protein: CASSWIQLVLNTGE. The whole CDR3 protein reads CASSWIQLVLNTGELFF.

This clone was observed at least ten times. The read falls 3 residues short of the CDR3 end, and the missing part is taken from the germline J gene. The V gene is TRBV11-3, the J gene TRBJ1-1; possibly TRBD1 for D (6 bases). Deletions cut 6 bases from V and 3 bases from J, with 11 bases between. Germline V CDR1 and CDR2: SGHNT, YENEEA. CDR3 length: 13 amino acids. CDR3 residues: CASSPDRYTEAFF. Partial CDR3 DNA: TGTGCCAGCAGTCCCGACAGGTACACTGAA.

This clone was counted many times. The read stops 3 residues short of the end of the CDR3; the missing end is completed from the germline J gene. The chain uses TRBV5-6 and TRBJ1-1; D is perhaps TRBD1 (5 bases). Trimming left V 2 bases short and J 3 bases short, with 8 bases between. There are 13 residues in the CDR3. Germline V gives CDR1 SGHDT, CDR2 YYEEEE. The CDR3 sequence is CASSLGVDTEAFF. Incomplete CDR3 DNA: TGTGCCAGCAGCTTAGGGGTTGACACTGAA.

This clone has a count of ten or more. The read ends 3 residues before the CDR3 terminus; that terminus is restored from the germline J gene. V and J are TRBV19 and TRBJ2-7, with TRBD1 as a possible D gene (5 bases). The CDR3 spans 16 residues. The germline CDR1 and CDR2 sequences are LNHDA and SQIVND (reference sequence). Trimming took 5 bases from V and 4 from J, leaving 21 bases between them. Partial CDR3 DNA: TGTGCCAGTAGTCCCCGGCCGACAGAACCGATATACGAG. Protein sequence: CASSPRPTEPIYE. The CDR3 reads in full as CASSPRPTEPIYEQYF. Complete variable domain (other parts from reference TRBV19 and TRBJ2-7): DGGITQSPKYLFRKEGQNVTLSCEQNLNHDAMYWYRQDPGQGLRLIYYSQIVNDFQKGDIAEGYSVSREKKESFPLTVTSAQKNPTAFYLCASSPRPTEPIYEQYFGPGTRLTVT.

This clone was seen ten or more times. The sequence runs out 3 residues before the end of the CDR3; the remainder is reconstructed from the germline J gene. The rearrangement links TRBV30 to TRBJ2-1, with a possible D match to TRBD1 (5 bases). Germline V gives CDR1 GTSNPN, CDR2 SVGIG (reference sequence). CDR3 size: 16 residues. Trimming cost V 2 bases and J 0 bases, with 14 bases left between them. This CDR3 is CAWSTRGLSSYNEQFF. The DNA read from the CDR3 is TGTGCCTGGAGTACAAGGGGCCTCAGCTCCTACAATGAG.

This clone was counted ten times or more. The CDR3 end is not reached by the read, which stops 3 residues before it; the germline J gene fills it in. This chain uses TRBV18 with TRBJ2-4; possible D gene TRBD1, 6 bases. The germline gives CDR1 KGHSH, CDR2 LQKENI. There are 14 residues in the CDR3. Deletions cut 3 bases from V and 5 bases from J, with 11 bases between. CDR3 bases read: TGTGCCAGCTCACCCTGGACAGAACAAAACATT. Amino acids: CASSPWTEQNI. From start to end, the CDR3 is CASSPWTEQNIQYF.

This clone has ten or more counts. The observed sequence ends 3 residues before the CDR3 terminus, with the missing tail filled in from the germline J gene. V gene TRBV5-1 combines with J gene TRBJ2-5; 8 nucleotides align to TRBD1. Germline V gene lookup returns CDR1 SGHRS and CDR2 YFSETQ. The CDR3 sequence is 15 residues long. V was clipped by 3 bases and J by 2 bases; unmatched bases: 6. The CDR3 reads CASSSQQGVQETQYF. The sequenced part of the CDR3 DNA is TGCGCCAGCAGCTCCCAACAGGGGGTGCAAGAGACC.

This clone showed up many times. The part of the CDR3 DNA that was read is TGCAGCGTTCGGGGTGGCGATGGC. It translates to CSVRGGDG. The CDR3 in full is CSVRGGDGYTF. V is TRBV29-1 and J is TRBJ1-2; no reliable D call. Read coverage stops 3 residues before the CDR3 terminus; the germline J gene supplies the remainder. Trimming shortened V by 5 bases and J by 6 bases, and 10 bases separated the two germline ends. The CDR3 is 11 amino acids. The germline V gene has CDR1 SQVTM and CDR2 ANQGSEA.

This clone was seen repeatedly, ten times or more. The read finishes 3 residues shy of the CDR3 end, and the germline J gene is used to complete it. This rearrangement joins TRBV20-1 to TRBJ2-2, with TRBD2 as a possible D gene (5 bases). Per germline, CDR1 DFQATT and CDR2 SNEGSKA (reference sequence). CDR3 length equals 16 residues. The CDR3 is CSASATRAAANEKLFF. The CDR3 bases that were read are TGCAGTGCTAGTGCAACTAGGGCTGCGGCTAATGAAAAG.

This clone came up a few times. The CDR3 sequence is CARSHTTSTDTQYF. The CDR3 DNA, read in part, is TGTGCCAGAAGCCATACGACTAGCACAGATACG. V and J are TRBV5-3 and TRBJ2-3, with D hard to call. The read ends 3 residues shy of where the CDR3 ends; the end is completed using the germline J gene. TRBV5-3 is reported as an ORF; its role is uncertain. The CDR3 has 14 residues. Trimming pared 4 bases from V and 0 bases from J, leaving 9 bases between.

This clone was observed at least ten times. The read halts 3 residues ahead of the CDR3 end, with the missing end drawn from the germline J gene. J is TRBJ2-5 and V is TRBV7-2; perhaps TRBD1 as D (6 bases). The CDR3 is 15 amino acids. Germline V gene lookup returns CDR1 SGHTA and CDR2 FQGNSA. V gave up 5 bases and J gave up 5 bases, with 18 bases separating them. CDR3 region: CASSERDTQWETQYF. The CDR3 bases that were read are TGTGCCAGCAGCGAACGGGACACACAGTGGGAGACC.

This clone was counted many times. The read gets to within 3 residues of the CDR3 end, and the germline J gene fills in the rest. The chain recombines TRBV11-2 with TRBJ1-5; D possibly corresponds to TRBD1 (5 bases). Trimming stripped 0 bases from V and 2 bases from J, with 8 bases between. This CDR3 is 15 amino acids long. CDR1 is SGHAT and CDR2 is FQNNGV in the germline V gene. The CDR3 loop reads CASSLDPGRNQPQHF. The sequenced part of the CDR3 DNA is TGTGCCAGCAGCTTAGATCCAGGGCGCAATCAGCCC.

This clone was seen repeatedly, ten times or more. The read gets to within 3 residues of the CDR3 end, and the germline J gene fills in the rest. The rearrangement uses TRBV12-3 or TRBV12-4 and TRBJ2-2, with D perhaps matching TRBD2 (6 bases). The CDR3 totals 15 residues. CDR3 amino acids: CASSPIGGNHEKLFF. The sequenced part of the CDR3 DNA is TGTGCCAGCAGTCCCATTGGGGGGAACCATGAAAAG.

This clone was seen ten or more times. The read terminates 3 residues ahead of where the CDR3 ends, so the germline J gene completes it. The chain employs TRBV9 and TRBJ2-3, with TRBD1 identical over 8 bases. Unmatched junction bases numbered 7, after V lost 4 bases and J lost 0 bases. This CDR3 is built from 16 residues. Germline loops: CDR1 SGDLS, CDR2 YYNGEE. The CDR3 bases that were read are TGTGCCAGCAGCACCGCAGGGGGCTCTAGCACAGATACG. Residues: CASSTAGGSSTDT. The CDR3, in full, reads CASSTAGGSSTDTQYF.

This clone occurred many times. The read stops 3 residues short of the end of the CDR3; the missing end is completed from the germline J gene. The rearrangement joins TRBV30 to TRBJ2-7; D gene uncertain. There are 14 residues in the CDR3. Trimming cost V 0 bases and J 4 bases, with 13 bases left between them. Per the germline V gene, CDR1 is GTSNPN and CDR2 is SVGIG (reference sequence). The CDR3 loop is CAWSVPGFQYEQYF. CDR3 bases read: TGTGCCTGGAGTGTACCCGGGTTCCAGTACGAG.

This clone was seen ten or more times. The read halts 3 residues ahead of the CDR3 end, with the missing end drawn from the germline J gene. The rearrangement uses TRBV5-1 and TRBJ1-1; the D gene is possibly TRBD1 (6 bases). V lost 3 bases and J 2 bases, leaving 11 bases between the germline ends. CDR1 and CDR2 (germline): SGHRS, YFSETQ. The CDR3 loop spans 14 amino acids. The CDR3 spells CASSSGTQNTEAFF. The CDR3 DNA, read in part, is TGCGCCAGCAGCTCCGGGACACAAAACACTGAA.

The table lists this clone with many counts. The read comes to an end 3 residues before the CDR3 does, leaving the germline J gene to fill in the end. The chain links TRBV28 to TRBJ1-2; 9 nucleotides align to TRBD1. V lost 6 bases, J lost 4 bases, and 3 bases stayed unmatched. The CDR3 consists of 13 residues. Germline loops: CDR1 MDHEN, CDR2 SYDVKM. The CDR3 here is CASSWDRAYGYTF. The CDR3 DNA, read in part, is TGTGCCAGCAGCTGGGACAGGGCCTATGGC.

At least ten counts were recorded for this clone. Read sequence stops 3 residues before the CDR3 end, and the germline J gene provides the missing end. The chain has TRBV23-1 and TRBJ1-6, with TRBD1 identical over 9 bases. TRBV23-1 has ORF status, its function being uncertain. This CDR3 region has 17 residues. With V trimmed by 2 bases and J by 4 bases, 6 bases remained unmatched. CDR3 sequence reads: CASSQRQGVTYNSPLHF. The CDR3 bases that were read are TGCGCCAGCAGTCAAAGACAGGGGGTTACGTATAATTCACCC.

This clone occurred a few times. Relative to the germline gene, one junction end is altered; a read error may explain this. The read is 3 residues too short to cover the CDR3 end, so that end is filled in from the germline J gene. This CDR3 is also generated by other DNA sequences in the sample. This sequence joins TRBV18 and TRBJ1-3; D may be TRBD1 (5 bases). CDR3 length: 14 residues. The germline gives CDR1 KGHSH, CDR2 LQKENI. CDR3: CASSRAGQGNTIYF. CDR3 DNA (partial): TGTGCCAGCTCACGCGCAGGGCAGGGAAACACA.

At least ten counts were recorded for this clone. The read comes to an end 3 residues before the CDR3 does, leaving the germline J gene to fill in the end. The chain has TRBV10-3 and TRBJ2-3; D gene ambiguous. In germline, CDR1 is ENHRY, CDR2 SYGVKD. This CDR3 comprises 11 residues. CDR3 residues: CAAESTDTQYF. The sequenced part of the CDR3 DNA is TGTGCGGCCGAAAGCACAGATACG.

On this clone: With the read ending 3 residues before the CDR3 end, the germline J gene is used to fill in that end. V and J are TRBV20-1 and TRBJ1-4; TRBD1 matches at 7 bases. In germline, CDR1 is DFQATT, CDR2 SNEGSKA (reference sequence). The CDR3 is 16 residues long. The sequenced CDR3 bases are TGCAGTGCTAGAGATCCCAGGACAGGCGGAAATTCACCA. Protein: CSARDPRTGGNSP. The full CDR3 protein is CSARDPRTGGNSPLFF.

This clone was observed at least ten times. The read ends 3 residues before the CDR3 terminus; that terminus is restored from the germline J gene. The rearrangement links TRBV29-1 to TRBJ2-5; possibly TRBD1 for D (5 bases). From germline, CDR1 is SQVTM and CDR2 ANQGSEA. The CDR3 length is 12 residues. The V gene lost 7 bases and the J gene lost 0 bases, with 9 bases spanning the gap. The CDR3 DNA, read in part, is TGCAGCGGAGTGACAGACCAAGAGACC. This gives the protein CSGVTDQET. The entire CDR3 is CSGVTDQETQYF.

The sample holds many counts of this clone. The read ends 3 residues shy of where the CDR3 ends; the end is completed using the germline J gene. This chain joins TRBV7-6 and TRBJ2-2, with D possibly TRBD2 on 5 matching bases. V gave up 1 base and J gave up 6 bases, with 15 bases separating them. The CDR3 length is 16 residues. Looked up from germline, CDR1 is SGHVS and CDR2 is FNYEAQ. The CDR3 here is CASSLVFGEISGELFF. Partial CDR3 DNA: TGTGCCAGCAGCTTAGTGTTCGGGGAAATCTCCGGGGAG.

Many counts were recorded for this clone. Read data end 3 residues before the CDR3 end; the end is taken from the germline J gene. The V call is TRBV7-8, the J call TRBJ1-5; tentatively, D is TRBD1 (5 bases). V was trimmed by 5 bases and J by 5 bases, leaving 19 bases between them. CDR1 SGHVS and CDR2 FQNEAQ come from the germline V gene. This CDR3 is 16 amino acids long. This CDR3 reads CASSGQGTDVHQPQHF. CDR3 DNA (partial): TGTGCCAGCAGCGGTCAGGGAACCGACGTGCATCAGCCC. The variable domain in full, with the rest retrieved from reference TRBV7-8 and TRBJ1-5, is GAGVSQSPRYKVAKRGQDVALRCDPISGHVSLFWYQQALGQGPEFLTYFQNEAQLDKSGLPSDRFFAERPEGSVSTLKIQRTQQEDSAVYLCASSGQGTDVHQPQHFGDGTRLSIL.

This clone was seen ten or more times. The read is 3 residues too short to cover the CDR3 end, so that end is filled in from the germline J gene. This chain joins TRBV19 and TRBJ1-5; TRBD1 matches 7 bases. In germline, CDR1 is LNHDA, CDR2 SQIVND (reference sequence). Trimming took 6 bases from V and 0 from J; bases not matched to a gene: 8. This CDR3 spans 16 amino acids. The covered CDR3 bases are TGTGCCAGTAGAGGTAACAGGGGATATAGCAATCAGCCC. Its protein product is CASRGNRGYSNQP. The CDR3 reads in full as CASRGNRGYSNQPQHF.

This clone was counted at least ten times. The CDR3 region is CASTNRGSYEQYF. The sequenced part of the CDR3 DNA is TGTGCCAGCACGAACAGGGGGTCCTACGAG. V and J are TRBV2 and TRBJ2-7; 8 bases agree with TRBD1. The CDR3 is cut off 3 residues early in the read; its end comes from the germline J gene. Looked up from germline, CDR1 is SNHLY and CDR2 is FYNNEI. The trim removed 7 bases at V and 1 base at J, leaving 3 bases unmatched. The CDR3 loop spans 13 amino acids.